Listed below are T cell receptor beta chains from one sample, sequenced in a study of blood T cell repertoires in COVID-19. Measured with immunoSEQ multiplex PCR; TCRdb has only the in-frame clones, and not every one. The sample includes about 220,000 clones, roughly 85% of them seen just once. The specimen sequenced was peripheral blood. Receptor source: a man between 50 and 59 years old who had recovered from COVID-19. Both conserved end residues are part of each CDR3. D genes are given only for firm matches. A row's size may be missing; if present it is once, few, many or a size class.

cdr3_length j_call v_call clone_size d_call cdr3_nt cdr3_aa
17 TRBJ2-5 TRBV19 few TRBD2 TGTGCCAGTAGTATTCTAGCGGGAGGGATGTACCAAGAGACCCAGTACTTC CASSILAGGMYQETQYF
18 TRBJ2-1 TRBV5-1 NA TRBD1 TGCGCCAGCAGCTTGGCGTATACGTCGGACAGGGCCTACAATGAGCAGTTCTTC CASSLAYTSDRAYNEQFF
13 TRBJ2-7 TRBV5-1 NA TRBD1 TGCGCCAGCAGCTTGGGAGACAGGGGCGAGCAGTACTTC CASSLGDRGEQYF
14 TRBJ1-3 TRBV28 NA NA TGTGCCAGCAGTTTATGGGGGCAAGGAAACACCATATATTTT CASSLWGQGNTIYF
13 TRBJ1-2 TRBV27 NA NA TGTGCCAGCAGTTTAACCCCAGGCTATGGCTACACCTTC CASSLTPGYGYTF
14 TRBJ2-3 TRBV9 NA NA TGTGCCAGCAGCGTTGTAGCTGGCACAGATACGCAGTATTTT CASSVVAGTDTQYF
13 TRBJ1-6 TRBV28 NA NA TGTGCCAGCAGTTACTTCTCGACAGGACCCCTCCACTTT CASSYFSTGPLHF
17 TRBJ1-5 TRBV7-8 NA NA TGTGCCAGCAGCCCACACACACCTGGGCCTAGCAATCAGCCCCAGCATTTT CASSPHTPGPSNQPQHF
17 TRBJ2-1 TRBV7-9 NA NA TGTGCCAGCAGCCTAGGATCAGGGCCGAGCTCCTACAATGAGCAGTTCTTC CASSLGSGPSSYNEQFF
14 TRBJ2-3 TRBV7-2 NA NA TGTGCCAGCGCAGGGATTAGAAACACAGATACGCAGTATTTT CASAGIRNTDTQYF
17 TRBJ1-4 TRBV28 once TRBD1 TGTGCCAGCAGTCCCGCCGGGACAGGAACAACTAATGAAAAACTGTTTTTT CASSPAGTGTTNEKLFF
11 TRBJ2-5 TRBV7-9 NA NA TGTGCCAGCAGCCCTAGGGAGACCCAGTACTTC CASSPRETQYF
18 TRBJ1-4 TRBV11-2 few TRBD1 TGTGCCAGCAGCACCTCCCTCCGGGACAGAATCCGAGATGAAAAACTGTTTTTT CASSTSLRDRIRDEKLFF
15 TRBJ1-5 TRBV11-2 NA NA TGTGCCAGCAGCTTAGACCGGGAGGGCAATCAGCCCCAGCATTTT CASSLDREGNQPQHF
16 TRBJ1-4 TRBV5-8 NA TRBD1 TGTGCCAGCAGCCCACACAGGGGAAATGCGCAGGAAAAACTGTTTTTT CASSPHRGNAQEKLFF
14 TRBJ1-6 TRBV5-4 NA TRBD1 TGTGCCAGCAGCTTCCGGGACAGTAATTCACCCCTCCACTTT CASSFRDSNSPLHF
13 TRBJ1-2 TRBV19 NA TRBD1 TGTGCCAGTTCTCGGGACAGGGCGCATGGCTACACCTTC CASSRDRAHGYTF